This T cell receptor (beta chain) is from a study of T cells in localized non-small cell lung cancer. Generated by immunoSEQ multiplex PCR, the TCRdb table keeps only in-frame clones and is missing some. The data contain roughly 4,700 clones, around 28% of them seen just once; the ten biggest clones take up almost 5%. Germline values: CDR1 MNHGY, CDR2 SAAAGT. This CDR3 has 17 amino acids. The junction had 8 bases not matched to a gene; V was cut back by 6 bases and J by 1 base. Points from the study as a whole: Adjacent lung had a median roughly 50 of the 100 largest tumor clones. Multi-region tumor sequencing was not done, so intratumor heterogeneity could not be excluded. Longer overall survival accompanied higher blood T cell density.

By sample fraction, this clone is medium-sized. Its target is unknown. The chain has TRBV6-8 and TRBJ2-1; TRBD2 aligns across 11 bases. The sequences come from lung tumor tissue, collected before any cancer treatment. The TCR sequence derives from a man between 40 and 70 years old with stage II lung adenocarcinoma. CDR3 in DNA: TGTGCCAGCAGCTCCAGGACTAGCGGGTTTTCCTACAATGAGCAGTTCTTC. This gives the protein CASSSRTSGFSYNEQFF.